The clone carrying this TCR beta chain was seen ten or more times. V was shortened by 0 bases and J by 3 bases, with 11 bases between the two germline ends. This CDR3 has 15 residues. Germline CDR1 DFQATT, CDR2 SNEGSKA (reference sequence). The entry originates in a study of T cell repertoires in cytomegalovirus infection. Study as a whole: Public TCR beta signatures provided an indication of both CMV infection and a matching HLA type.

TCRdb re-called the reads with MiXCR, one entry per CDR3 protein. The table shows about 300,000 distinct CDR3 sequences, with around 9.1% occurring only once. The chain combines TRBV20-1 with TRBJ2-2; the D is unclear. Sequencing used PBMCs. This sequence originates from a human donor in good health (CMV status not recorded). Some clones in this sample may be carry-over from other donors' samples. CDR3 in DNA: TGCAGTGCTAGAGATCCCCGACGCGACACCGGGGAGCTGTTTTTT. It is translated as CSARDPRRDTGELFF.